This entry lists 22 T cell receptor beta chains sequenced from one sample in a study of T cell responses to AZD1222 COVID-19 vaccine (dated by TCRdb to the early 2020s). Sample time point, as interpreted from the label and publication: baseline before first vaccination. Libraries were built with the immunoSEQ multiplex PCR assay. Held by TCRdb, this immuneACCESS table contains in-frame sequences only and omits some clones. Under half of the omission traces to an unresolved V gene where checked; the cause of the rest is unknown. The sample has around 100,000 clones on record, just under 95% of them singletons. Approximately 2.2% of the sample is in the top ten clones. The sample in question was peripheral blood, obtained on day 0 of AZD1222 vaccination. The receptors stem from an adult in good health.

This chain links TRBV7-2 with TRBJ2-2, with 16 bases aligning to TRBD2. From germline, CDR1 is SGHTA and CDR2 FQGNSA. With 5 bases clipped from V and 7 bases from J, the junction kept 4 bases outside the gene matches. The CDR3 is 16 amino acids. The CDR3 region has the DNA TGTGCCAGCAGCCTGGGACTAGCGGGGGGGATCGGGGAGCTGTTTTTT. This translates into CASSLGLAGGIGELFF.

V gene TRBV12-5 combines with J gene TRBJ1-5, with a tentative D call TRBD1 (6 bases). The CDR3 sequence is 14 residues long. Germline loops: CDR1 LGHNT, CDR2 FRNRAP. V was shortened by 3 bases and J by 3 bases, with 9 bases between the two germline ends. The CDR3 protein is CASGFGGDNQPQHF. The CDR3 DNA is TGTGCTAGTGGTTTTGGGGGCGACAATCAGCCCCAGCATTTT.

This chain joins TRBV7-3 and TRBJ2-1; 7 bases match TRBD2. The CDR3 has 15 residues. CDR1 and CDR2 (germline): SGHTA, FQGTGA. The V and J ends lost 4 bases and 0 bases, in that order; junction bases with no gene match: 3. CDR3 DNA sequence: TGTGCCAGCAGCTCCGGGGGGTCCTCCTACAATGAGCAGTTCTTC. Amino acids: CASSSGGSSYNEQFF.

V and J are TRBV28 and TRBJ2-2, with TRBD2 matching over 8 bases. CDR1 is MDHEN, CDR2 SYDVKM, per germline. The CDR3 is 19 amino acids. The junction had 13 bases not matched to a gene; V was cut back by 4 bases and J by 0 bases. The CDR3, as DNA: TGTGCCAGCAGTTACCCCTCCCTAGCGGGCAAGTCGAACACCGGGGAGCTGTTTTTT. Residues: CASSYPSLAGKSNTGELFF.

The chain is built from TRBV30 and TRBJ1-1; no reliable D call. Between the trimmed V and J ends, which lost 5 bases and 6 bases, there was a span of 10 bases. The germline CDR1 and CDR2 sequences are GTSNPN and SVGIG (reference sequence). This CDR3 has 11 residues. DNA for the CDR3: TGTGCCTGGGATCGAATCTCTGAAGCTTTCTTT. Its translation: CAWDRISEAFF.

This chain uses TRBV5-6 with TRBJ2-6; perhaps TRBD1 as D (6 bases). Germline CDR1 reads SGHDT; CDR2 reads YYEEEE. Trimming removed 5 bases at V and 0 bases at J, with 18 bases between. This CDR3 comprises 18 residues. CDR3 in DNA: TGTGCCAGCAGGGGAGAACAGGGCCGCGGCTCTGGGGCCAACGTCCTGACTTTC. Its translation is CASRGEQGRGSGANVLTF. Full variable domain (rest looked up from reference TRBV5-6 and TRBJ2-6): DAGVTQSPTHLIKTRGQQVTLRCSPKSGHDTVSWYQQALGQGPQFIFQYYEEEERQRGNFPDRFSGHQFPNYSSELNVNALLLGDSALYLCASRGEQGRGSGANVLTFGAGSRLTVL.

In DNA form, the CDR3 reads TGTGCCAGCTCACCATCCAGACCCGGACAGGACACTGAAGCTTTCTTT. As protein: CASSPSRPGQDTEAFF. The chain recombines TRBV18 with TRBJ1-1, with 7 positions matching TRBD1. CDR3 length equals 16 residues. CDR1 and CDR2 (germline): KGHSH, LQKENI. V trimming: 2 bases; J trimming: 3 bases; junction bases outside the gene matches: 9. The entire variable domain, with the rest obtained from reference TRBV18 and TRBJ1-1, is as follows: NAGVMQNPRHLVRRRGQEARLRCSPMKGHSHVYWYRQLPEEGLKFMVYLQKENIIDESGMPKERFSAEFPKEGPSILRIQQVVRGDSAAYFCASSPSRPGQDTEAFFGQGTRLTVV.

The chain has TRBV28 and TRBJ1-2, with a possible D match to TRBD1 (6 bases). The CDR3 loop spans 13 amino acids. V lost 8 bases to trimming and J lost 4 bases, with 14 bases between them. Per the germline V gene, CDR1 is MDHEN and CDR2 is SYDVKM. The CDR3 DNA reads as TGTGCCAGCTCATTGGGGGGCGGCTATGGCTACACCTTC. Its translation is CASSLGGGYGYTF.

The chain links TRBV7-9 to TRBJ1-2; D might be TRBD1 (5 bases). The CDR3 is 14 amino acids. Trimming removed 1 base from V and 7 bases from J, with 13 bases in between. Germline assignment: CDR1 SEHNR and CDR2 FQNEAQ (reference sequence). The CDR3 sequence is CASSLDRPRGGYTF. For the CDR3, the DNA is TGTGCCAGCAGCTTAGACAGGCCTCGAGGTGGCTACACCTTC.

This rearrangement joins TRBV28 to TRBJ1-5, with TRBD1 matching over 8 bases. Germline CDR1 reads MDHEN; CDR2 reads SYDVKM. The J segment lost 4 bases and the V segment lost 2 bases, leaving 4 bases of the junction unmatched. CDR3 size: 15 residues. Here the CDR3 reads CASSLRGTGNQPQHF. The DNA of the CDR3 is TGTGCCAGCAGTTTAAGGGGGACAGGTAATCAGCCCCAGCATTTT.

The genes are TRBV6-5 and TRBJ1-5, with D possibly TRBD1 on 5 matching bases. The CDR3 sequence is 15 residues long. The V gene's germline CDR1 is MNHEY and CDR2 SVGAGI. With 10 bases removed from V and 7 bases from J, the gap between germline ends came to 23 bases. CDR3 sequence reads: CATRGAGQAGQPQHF. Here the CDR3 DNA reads TGTGCCACCAGAGGGGCCGGGCAGGCAGGGCAGCCCCAGCATTTT.

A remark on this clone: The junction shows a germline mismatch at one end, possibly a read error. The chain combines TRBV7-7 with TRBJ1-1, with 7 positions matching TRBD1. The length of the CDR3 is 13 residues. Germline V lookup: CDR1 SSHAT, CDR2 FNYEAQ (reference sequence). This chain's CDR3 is CASSLDRDTEAFF. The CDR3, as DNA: TGTGCTAGCAGCTTAGACAGGGACACTGAAGCTTTCTTT.

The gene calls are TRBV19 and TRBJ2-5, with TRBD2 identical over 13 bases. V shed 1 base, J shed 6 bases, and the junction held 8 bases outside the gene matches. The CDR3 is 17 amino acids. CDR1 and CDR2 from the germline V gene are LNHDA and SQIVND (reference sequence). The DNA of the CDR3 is TGTGCCAGTAGTATAGGGCCCGGACTAGCGGGGGAGAAGACCCAGTACTTC. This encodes CASSIGPGLAGEKTQYF.

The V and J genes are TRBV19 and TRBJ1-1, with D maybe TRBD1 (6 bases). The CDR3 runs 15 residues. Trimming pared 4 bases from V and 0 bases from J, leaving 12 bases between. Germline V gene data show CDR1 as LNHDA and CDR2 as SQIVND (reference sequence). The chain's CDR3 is CASSNPGGMNTEAFF. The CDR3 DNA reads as TGTGCCAGTAGTAATCCCGGGGGCATGAACACTGAAGCTTTCTTT.

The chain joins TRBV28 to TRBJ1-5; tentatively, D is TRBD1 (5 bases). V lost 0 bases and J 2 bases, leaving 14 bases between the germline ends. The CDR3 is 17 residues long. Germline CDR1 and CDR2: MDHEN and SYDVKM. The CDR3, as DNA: TGTGCCAGCAGTTTATGGCGGGGGAGTGAGGGCAATCAGCCCCAGCATTTT. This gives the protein CASSLWRGSEGNQPQHF.

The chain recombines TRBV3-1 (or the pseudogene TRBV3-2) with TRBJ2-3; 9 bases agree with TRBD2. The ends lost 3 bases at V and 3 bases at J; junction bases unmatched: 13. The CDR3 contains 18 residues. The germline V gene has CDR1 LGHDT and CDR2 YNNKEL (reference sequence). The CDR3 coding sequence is TGTGCCAGCAGCCAGAGACTAGCGGCAGTCCCGGGGACAGATACGCAGTATTTT. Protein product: CASSQRLAAVPGTDTQYF.

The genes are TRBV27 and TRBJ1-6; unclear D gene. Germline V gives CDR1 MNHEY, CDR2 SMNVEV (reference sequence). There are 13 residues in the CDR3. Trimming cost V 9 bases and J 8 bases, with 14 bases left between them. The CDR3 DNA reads TGTGCCAGTCAGTCGTGGACCGATTCACCCCTCCACTTT. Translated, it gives CASQSWTDSPLHF.

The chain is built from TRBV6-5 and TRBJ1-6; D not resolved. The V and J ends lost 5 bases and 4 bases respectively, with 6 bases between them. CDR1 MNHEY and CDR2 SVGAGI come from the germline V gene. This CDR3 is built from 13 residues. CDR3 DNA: TGTGCCAGCAGTCGAGAGTATAATTCACCCCTCCACTTT. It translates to CASSREYNSPLHF.

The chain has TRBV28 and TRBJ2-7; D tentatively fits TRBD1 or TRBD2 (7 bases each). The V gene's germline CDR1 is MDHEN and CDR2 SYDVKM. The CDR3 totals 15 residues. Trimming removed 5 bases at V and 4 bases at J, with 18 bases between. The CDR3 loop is CASSPQGGRIYEQYF. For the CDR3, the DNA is TGTGCCAGCAGTCCCCAGGGGGGGAGAATTTACGAGCAGTACTTC.

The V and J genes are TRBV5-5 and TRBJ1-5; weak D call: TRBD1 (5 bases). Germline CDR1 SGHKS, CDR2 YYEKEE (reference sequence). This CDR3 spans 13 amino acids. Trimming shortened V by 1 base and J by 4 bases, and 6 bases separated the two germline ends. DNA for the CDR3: TGTGCCAGCAGCTTGCCAGGGAATCAGCCCCAGCATTTT. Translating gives CASSLPGNQPQHF.

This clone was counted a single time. CDR3 region: CSFVRMGTEAFF. CDR3 nucleotides: TGCAGCTTCGTTCGAATGGGTACTGAAGCTTTCTTT. The chain couples TRBV29-1 to TRBJ1-1; D is undetermined. Trimming stripped 8 bases from V and 5 bases from J, with 15 bases between. This CDR3 contains 12 residues. The germline V gene has CDR1 SQVTM and CDR2 ANQGSEA.

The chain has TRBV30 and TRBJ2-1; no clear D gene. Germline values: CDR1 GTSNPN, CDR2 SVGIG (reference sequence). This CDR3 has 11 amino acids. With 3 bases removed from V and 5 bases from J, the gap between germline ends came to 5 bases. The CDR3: CAWSQNNEQFF. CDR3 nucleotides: TGTGCCTGGAGCCAGAACAATGAGCAGTTCTTC.